These T cell receptor beta chains were read from a single sample in a study of lymphopenia after photon versus proton radiotherapy. Libraries were prepared by immunoSEQ multiplex PCR; TCRdb keeps only in-frame clonotypes and omits some of them. The sample lists fewer than 30,000 clones; less than 90% were seen once. The sequencing here drew on peripheral blood, taken from a patient treated with photon-based radiotherapy. Receptor source: a woman aged 45-60 years with pancreatic cancer. CDR3s include the opening cysteine and the closing phenylalanine or tryptophan. D genes are given only for firm matches. Clone size is given for some rows only: seen once, a few or many times, or a class if the clone is expanded.

d_gene,len,v_gene,j_gene,abundance,CDR3aa,CDR3nt
TRBD2,14,TRBV27,TRBJ2-7,.,CASRRPGLAFEQYF,TGTGCCAGCAGACGACCGGGACTAGCTTTCGAGCAGTACTTC
TRBD1,14,TRBV6-5,TRBJ2-7,once,CASSYAGQGREQYF,TGTGCCAGCAGTTACGCCGGACAGGGGAGAGAGCAGTACTTC
.,15,TRBV7-9,TRBJ2-1,.,CASSLGLAVYNEQFF,TGTGCCAGCAGCTTAGGGCTAGCCGTCTACAATGAGCAGTTCTTC
TRBD1,15,TRBV27,TRBJ1-1,.,CASRKTQGGNTEAFF,TGTGCCAGCAGAAAAACACAGGGGGGGAACACTGAAGCTTTCTTT
TRBD1,15,TRBV4-2,TRBJ2-2,.,CASSQASQGVGELFF,TGTGCCAGCAGCCAAGCTTCTCAGGGGGTGGGGGAGCTGTTTTTT
TRBD2,16,TRBV30,TRBJ2-7,.,CAWSKQGTSGSHEQYF,TGTGCCTGGAGTAAACAGGGAACTAGCGGTTCGCACGAGCAGTACTTC
.,15,TRBV27,TRBJ1-3,.,CASSLDMGSGNTIYF,TGTGCCAGCAGTTTAGACATGGGCTCTGGAAACACCATATATTTT
TRBD2,16,TRBV5-1,TRBJ2-5,.,CASSFLAGELQETQYF,TGCGCCAGCAGCTTCTTAGCGGGAGAACTCCAAGAGACCCAGTACTTC
TRBD2,16,TRBV7-2,TRBJ2-7,.,CASSLGTSGSSYEQYF,TGTGCCAGCAGCTTAGGGACTAGCGGGAGCTCCTACGAGCAGTACTTC
.,15,TRBV5-4,TRBJ1-6,.,CASSFSGQNNSPLHF,TGTGCCAGCAGCTTCAGCGGACAGAATAATTCACCCCTCCACTTT
.,16,TRBV4-2,TRBJ2-1,.,CASSQQQGVEVNEQFF,TGTGCCAGCAGCCAACAACAGGGAGTAGAGGTCAATGAGCAGTTCTTC
.,14,TRBV19,TRBJ1-1,.,CASRWGNMNTEAFF,TGTGCCAGTAGGTGGGGCAACATGAACACTGAAGCTTTCTTT
TRBD2,12,TRBV7-2,TRBJ2-5,.,CASSRTRETQYF,TGTGCCAGCAGCCGGACTAGGGAGACCCAGTACTTC
TRBD1,16,TRBV4-3,TRBJ2-1,.,CASSQERQGMRNEQFF,TGCGCCAGCAGCCAGGAAAGACAGGGAATGCGCAATGAGCAGTTCTTC
.,13,TRBV28,TRBJ2-7,.,CASIQTKPYEQYF,TGTGCCAGCATCCAGACTAAACCATACGAGCAGTACTTC
.,14,TRBV29-1,TRBJ2-3,.,CSVDPRVGTDTQYF,TGCAGCGTTGACCCCAGGGTGGGCACAGATACGCAGTATTTT
TRBD1,14,TRBV27,TRBJ2-1,.,CASSLRQGDNEQFF,TGTGCCAGCAGCCTCCGACAGGGCGACAATGAGCAGTTCTTC
.,15,TRBV6-6,TRBJ2-2,few,CATHPPGLVSGELFF,TGTGCCACCCACCCCCCGGGGCTAGTGAGCGGGGAGCTGTTTTTT
TRBD1,15,TRBV30,TRBJ2-2,.,CAWMDWQGVNGELFF,TGTGCCTGGATGGATTGGCAGGGGGTTAACGGGGAGCTGTTTTTT
.,15,TRBV15,TRBJ2-1,.,CATSRDKGLLNEQFF,TGTGCCACCAGCAGAGATAAGGGGCTTCTTAATGAGCAGTTCTTC
.,15,TRBV6-5,TRBJ1-4,.,CASSLRGPTNEKLFF,TGTGCCAGCAGCCTGCGGGGCCCAACTAATGAAAAACTGTTTTTT
TRBD2,15,TRBV19,TRBJ2-1,.,CASRGLAEAYNEQFF,TGTGCCAGCCGAGGACTAGCGGAAGCCTACAATGAGCAGTTCTTC
TRBD2,16,TRBV7-2,TRBJ2-7,.,CASSLSPGTSVSEQYF,TGTGCCAGCAGCTTATCTCCCGGGACTAGCGTTTCCGAGCAGTACTTC
TRBD2,15,TRBV18,TRBJ2-3,.,CASSSNPRLAGTQYF,TGTGCCAGCTCATCCAACCCCCGACTAGCGGGTACGCAGTATTTT
TRBD1,14,TRBV7-2,TRBJ1-5,.,CASSRTGSNQPQHF,TGTGCCAGCAGCCGGACAGGGTCCAATCAGCCCCAGCATTTT
TRBD2,19,TRBV5-1,TRBJ2-7,.,CASSLGYLAGGHRAYEQYF,TGCGCCAGCAGCTTGGGTTACCTAGCGGGAGGGCATCGGGCCTACGAGCAGTACTTC
TRBD1,15,TRBV19,TRBJ2-5,.,CASSSIGTAQETQYF,TGTGCCAGTAGCTCCATTGGGACAGCTCAAGAGACCCAGTACTTC
.,15,TRBV5-1,TRBJ2-1,.,CASSLETSGGHEQFF,TGCGCCAGCAGCTTGGAGACGAGCGGCGGCCATGAGCAGTTCTTC
.,12,TRBV11-2,TRBJ2-5,.,CASSPSRETQYF,TGTGCCAGCAGCCCATCCCGAGAGACCCAGTACTTC
.,16,TRBV4-3,TRBJ1-2,.,CASSQDSAGAGYGYTF,TGCGCCAGCAGCCAAGATTCCGCAGGGGCCGGCTATGGCTACACCTTC
TRBD2,17,TRBV28,TRBJ2-7,.,CASSFIDSGNPSYEQYF,TGTGCCAGCAGTTTCATTGATAGCGGGAACCCCTCCTACGAGCAGTACTTC